These T cell receptor beta chains were read from a single sample in a study of cytomegalovirus exposure and HLA in healthy donors. The protocol was immunoSEQ multiplex PCR, while the TCRdb copy is restricted to in-frame clones and leaves out a portion. The repertoire holds around 100,000 clones, with around 81% as singletons. Sequenced: PBMCs. The receptors were gathered from a female donor in good health and CMV-seropositive. Each CDR3 is given with its conserved first and last residue. D genes are given only for firm matches. Size is stated for part of the rows, as once, few or many counts, or as a class when the clone is expanded.

J gene | V gene | D gene | clone size | CDR3 DNA | CDR3 protein
TRBJ2-7 | TRBV13 | TRBD2 | . | TGTGCCAGCAGCTTATTGGGGGGGGACTACGAGCAGTACTTC | CASSLLGGDYEQYF
TRBJ1-4 | TRBV2 | TRBD1 | . | TGTGCCAGCAGTGGAACAGGGGGCTTTGTTGAAAAACTGTTTTTT | CASSGTGGFVEKLFF
TRBJ2-3 | TRBV28 | . | once | TGTGCCAGCAGTCCACTAGCCCGACCTGGCCCAGATACGCAGTATTTT | CASSPLARPGPDTQYF
TRBJ2-2 | TRBV28 | TRBD2 | . | TGTGCCAGCAGATATTTTAGCGGGAGCGGCACCGGGGAGCTGTTTTTT | CASRYFSGSGTGELFF
TRBJ1-4 | TRBV5-1 | . | . | TGCGCCAGCAGTCTCCGAGTATCTGGGAGTGAAAAACTGTTTTTT | CASSLRVSGSEKLFF
TRBJ2-7 | TRBV11-3 | TRBD2 | . | TGTGCCAGCAGCTTAGGCGGACTAGCGGGAGGAGTAGAGCAGTACTTC | CASSLGGLAGGVEQYF
TRBJ1-2 | TRBV28 | . | . | TGTGCCAGCAGTTTACGAGACTATGGCTACACCTTC | CASSLRDYGYTF
TRBJ1-5 | TRBV18 | TRBD1 | . | TGTGCCAGCTCACCCGGGACAGGGGCAAGCAATCAGCCCCAGCATTTT | CASSPGTGASNQPQHF
TRBJ1-4 | TRBV6-7 | TRBD1 | few | TGTGCCAGCAGTTACCCATCCGGACAGGGAAGTTTTGAAAAACTGTTTTTT | CASSYPSGQGSFEKLFF
TRBJ2-2 | TRBV19 | . | . | TGTGCCAGTAGTATGGGGGACATGGGCGGCACCGGGGAGCTGTTTTTT | CASSMGDMGGTGELFF
TRBJ1-5 | TRBV11-2 | . | . | TGTGCCAGCAGCATCAGGGGAGAGCCCCAGCATTTT | CASSIRGEPQHF
TRBJ2-7 | TRBV2 | . | . | TGTGCCAGCAGTGACAGGCAGAGCTCCTACGAGCAGTACTTC | CASSDRQSSYEQYF
TRBJ1-1 | TRBV11-2 | TRBD1 | once | TGTGCCAGCAGCTCAATCTTACCAGGGGGCGAGATCTTCTCTGAAGCTTTCTTT | CASSSILPGGEIFSEAFF
TRBJ2-7 | TRBV7-6 | . | . | TGTGCCAGCAGCTTACTAGGACTCGACGAGCAGTACTTC | CASSLLGLDEQYF
TRBJ2-7 | TRBV11-1 | . | few | TGTGCCAGCAGCTTAAACCGTTACAGTACCTTCTCCTACGAGCAGTACTTC | CASSLNRYSTFSYEQYF
TRBJ1-6 | TRBV6-1 | . | . | TGTGCCAGCAGAGGGGGGGGCGCGCGGAATTCACCCCTCCACTTT | CASRGGGARNSPLHF
TRBJ2-1 | TRBV29-1 | TRBD2 | . | TGCAGGCCTACTAGCGCCCCTTACAATGAGCAGTTCTTC | CRPTSAPYNEQFF
TRBJ2-1 | TRBV7-2 | . | . | TGTGCCAGCAGCTTAGTTTTGGGAGAGGGACAGTTCTTC | CASSLVLGEGQFF
TRBJ1-1 | TRBV7-9 | TRBD1 | . | TGTGCCAGCAGCCCGAGACTCCAGACAGGGAAGAACACTGAAGCTTTCTTT | CASSPRLQTGKNTEAFF
TRBJ2-5 | TRBV5-6 | TRBD2 | . | TGTGCCAGCAGCCGCGGACTAGGCCAAGAGACCCAGTACTTC | CASSRGLGQETQYF
TRBJ2-3 | TRBV14 | . | . | TGTGCCAGCAGTACCTCATGGGGGCCCGCAGATACGCAGTATTTT | CASSTSWGPADTQYF
TRBJ2-7 | TRBV29-1 | TRBD1 | . | TGCGGCGTTGAAGGCCGACGACAGGGGGCTGGTTACGAGCAGTACTTC | CGVEGRRQGAGYEQYF
TRBJ2-7 | TRBV30 | TRBD1 | once | TGTGCCTGGAGTTCCCGGGACAGGTCTTCCTACGAGCAGTACTTC | CAWSSRDRSSYEQYF
TRBJ2-3 | TRBV23-1 | TRBD2 | . | TGCGCCAGCAGTCATCGGACTAGCGGGGAACGAGATACGCAGTATTTT | CASSHRTSGERDTQYF
TRBJ2-1 | TRBV2 | TRBD2 | . | TGTGCCAGCAGTGACACATCCGGGACTAGCGGACAGAGCTCCTACAATGAGCAGTTCTTC | CASSDTSGTSGQSSYNEQFF
TRBJ2-3 | TRBV2 | TRBD2 | . | TGTGCCAGCAGTGAGGGACTAGCGGTCACAGATACGCAGTATTTT | CASSEGLAVTDTQYF
TRBJ2-7 | TRBV19 | . | . | TGTGCCAGTACCGACAGGATCTCCTACGAGCAGTACTTC | CASTDRISYEQYF
TRBJ2-2 | TRBV4-1 | TRBD2 | . | TGCGCCAGCAGCCAAGTCGGACTAGTAAACACCGGGGAGCTGTTTTTT | CASSQVGLVNTGELFF
TRBJ2-7 | TRBV5-1 | . | . | TGCGCCAGCAGCGGAGGGACCTACGAGCAGTACTTC | CASSGGTYEQYF